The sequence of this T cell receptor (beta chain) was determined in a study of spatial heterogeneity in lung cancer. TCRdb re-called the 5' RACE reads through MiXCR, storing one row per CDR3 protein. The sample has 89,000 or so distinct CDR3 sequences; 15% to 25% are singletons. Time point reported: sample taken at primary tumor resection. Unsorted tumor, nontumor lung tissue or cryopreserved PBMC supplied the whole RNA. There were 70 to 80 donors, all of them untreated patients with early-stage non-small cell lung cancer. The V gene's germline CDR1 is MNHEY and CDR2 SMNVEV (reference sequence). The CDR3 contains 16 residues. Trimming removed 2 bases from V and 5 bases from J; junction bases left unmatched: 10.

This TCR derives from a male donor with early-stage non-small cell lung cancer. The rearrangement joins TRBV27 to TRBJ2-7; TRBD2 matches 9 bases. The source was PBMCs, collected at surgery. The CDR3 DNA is TGTGCCAGCAGTTTACGTCTTGCGGGAGGGTCCAACGAGCAGTACTTC. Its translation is CASSLRLAGGSNEQYF.